One sample yielded the 23 T cell receptor beta chains listed below, sequenced in a study of shared clonotypes between healthy human individuals. The data were produced by immunoSEQ multiplex PCR, yet TCRdb's version contains in-frame clones alone and is incomplete. The sample yields over a million clones, around 97% seen once. The sequencing input was naive CD4+ T cells sorted from blood. Noted subset: CD45RA+ positively selected. Receptor source: a man aged 25 to 40 in good health.

The CDR3 protein is CASSSRDRGRYEQFF. The CDR3 bases are TGTGCCAGCAGCTCCCGGGACAGGGGTAGGTATGAGCAGTTCTTC. The V gene is TRBV7-2, the J gene TRBJ2-1; 10 bases match TRBD1. This CDR3 contains 15 residues. The J segment lost 8 bases and the V segment lost 4 bases, leaving 8 bases of the junction unmatched. The germline CDR1 and CDR2 sequences are SGHTA and FQGNSA.

The V and J genes are TRBV15 and TRBJ2-7, with D maybe TRBD2 (6 bases). Germline V CDR1 and CDR2: LNHNV, YYDKDF (reference sequence). CDR3 length equals 15 residues. V lost 5 bases and J lost 2, with 16 bases in between. Here the CDR3 DNA reads TGTGCCACCAGCGTCGGGAGTTTTGGGACCTACGAGCAGTACTTC. This gives the protein CATSVGSFGTYEQYF.

This chain uses TRBV2 with TRBJ2-7, with a possible D match to TRBD1 (6 bases). The CDR3 runs 13 residues. Trimming removed 6 bases at V and 6 bases at J, with 15 bases between. Germline loops: CDR1 SNHLY, CDR2 FYNNEI. The CDR3: CASSVGAATEQYF. The CDR3, as DNA: TGTGCCAGCAGCGTGGGGGCGGCAACCGAGCAGTACTTC.

This chain uses TRBV4-1 with TRBJ2-7; 9 positions agree with TRBD1. CDR1 is MGHRA, CDR2 YSYEKL, per germline. The J segment lost 2 bases and the V segment lost 3 bases, leaving 8 bases of the junction unmatched. CDR3 size: 16 residues. The CDR3 sequence is CASSQERRDRAYEQYF. CDR3 DNA sequence: TGCGCCAGCAGCCAGGAAAGGAGGGACAGGGCCTACGAGCAGTACTTC.

The CDR3 sequence is CASSQGNQPQHF. The CDR3 DNA is TGTGCCAGCAGTCAGGGCAATCAGCCCCAGCATTTT. V usage is TRBV4-2 and J usage is TRBJ1-5; D is unresolved. The CDR3 runs to 12 residues. Per germline, CDR1 LGHNA and CDR2 YNFKEQ. The V gene lost 6 bases and the J gene lost 2 bases, with 5 bases spanning the gap.

This chain uses TRBV30 with TRBJ2-7; 7 bases line up with TRBD1. Germline V lookup: CDR1 GTSNPN, CDR2 SVGIG (reference sequence). This CDR3 is 14 amino acids long. V dropped 1 base and J dropped 3; count of bases not matched to a gene: 6. This CDR3 is CAWSGIQGNYEQYF. The CDR3 DNA follows: TGTGCCTGGAGTGGGATACAGGGGAACTACGAGCAGTACTTC.

The chain uses TRBV21-1 and TRBJ1-5. TRBV21-1 is a listed pseudogene. The CDR3 is 15 amino acids. CDR3 sequence (DNA): TGTGCCAGCAGCTTGAAGGCCCCTAGCAATCAGCCCCAGCATTTT. It is translated as CASSLKAPSNQPQHF.

The rearrangement links TRBV7-2 to TRBJ2-3, with a weak D call TRBD1 (5 bases). CDR1 SGHTA and CDR2 FQGNSA come from the germline V gene. The CDR3 contains 18 residues. V was pared by 4 bases and J by 2 bases, with 22 bases between. CDR3 residues: CASSSHRGRLLITDTQYF. The DNA of the CDR3 is TGTGCCAGCAGCTCACATAGGGGCAGGCTATTAATCACAGATACGCAGTATTTT.

The table lists this clone with a count of one. The V gene is TRBV19, the J gene TRBJ2-5; TRBD2 aligns across 9 bases. The V and J ends lost 5 bases and 2 bases, in that order; junction bases with no gene match: 12. The germline V gene encodes CDR1 LNHDA and CDR2 SQIVND (reference sequence). The CDR3 loop spans 17 amino acids. The CDR3 nucleotides read TGTGCCAGTAGTTTAACGAACGGACTAGCGCAACAAGAGACCCAGTACTTC. It codes for CASSLTNGLAQQETQYF.

The chain employs TRBV29-1 and TRBJ1-2, with 9 bases that match TRBD1. The V gene's germline CDR1 is SQVTM and CDR2 ANQGSEA. The CDR3 is 14 residues long. The V segment lost 0 bases and the J segment 8 bases; nucleotides outside the gene matches: 7. CDR3: CSVEDRWTGVGYTF. In nucleotides, the CDR3 is TGCAGCGTTGAAGATCGTTGGACAGGGGTCGGCTACACCTTC.

This clone was recorded only once. The chain uses TRBV7-2 and TRBJ1-2; D remains ambiguous. From germline, CDR1 is SGHTA and CDR2 FQGNSA. The CDR3 is made up of 13 amino acids. Trimming stripped 1 base from V and 4 bases from J, with 7 bases between. CDR3 DNA sequence: TGTGCCAGCAGCTTAGACAGACCCTATGGCTACACCTTC. Amino acids: CASSLDRPYGYTF.

The chain employs TRBV5-1 and TRBJ2-2; D possibly uses TRBD1 or TRBD2 (6 bases each). V lost 1 base and J lost 2, with 15 bases in between. CDR3 size: 17 residues. Germline CDR1 is SGHRS and CDR2 is YFSETQ. CDR3 DNA: TGCGCCAGCAGCTTGAACTTACCGGGGGCCAACACCGGGGAGCTGTTTTTT. It is translated as CASSLNLPGANTGELFF. The whole variable domain, remainder taken from reference TRBV5-1 and TRBJ2-2, is KAGVTQTPRYLIKTRGQQVTLSCSPISGHRSVSWYQQTPGQGLQFLFEYFSETQRNKGNFPGRFSGRQFSNSRSEMNVSTLELGDSALYLCASSLNLPGANTGELFFGEGSRLTVL.

This chain connects TRBV28 to TRBJ2-7, with D tentatively TRBD2 (6 bases). Germline V gives CDR1 MDHEN, CDR2 SYDVKM. The CDR3 has 15 amino acids. The germline V and J ends were trimmed by 2 bases and 4 bases, with 15 bases remaining between them. CDR3 DNA sequence: TGTGCCAGCAGTTTAAGGGCGCGGGGCACTTACGAGCAGTACTTC. It codes for CASSLRARGTYEQYF.

This chain joins TRBV18 and TRBJ2-3; 10 bases align to TRBD2. This CDR3 has 17 amino acids. Germline V gene lookup returns CDR1 KGHSH and CDR2 LQKENI. The V gene end was trimmed by 1 base and the J gene end by 0 bases; junction bases not matched to a gene: 4. CDR3 coding DNA: TGTGCCAGCTCACCACTTGCTAGCGGGGGTAGCACAGATACGCAGTATTTT. Translating gives CASSPLASGGSTDTQYF.

V and J are TRBV11-3 and TRBJ2-3, with 13 bases matching TRBD2. The CDR3 loop spans 13 amino acids. CDR1 is SGHNT and CDR2 is YENEEA in the germline V gene. V lost 5 bases to trimming and J lost 14 bases; unmatched junction nucleotides: 7. CDR3 sequence reads: CASSPTRTSGRYF. The CDR3 nucleotides read TGTGCCAGCAGCCCCACCAGGACTAGCGGGAGGTATTTT.

Only one count was recorded for this clone. The chain uses TRBV7-2 and TRBJ2-7, with D uncertain. Germline CDR1 reads SGHTA; CDR2 reads FQGNSA. V was shortened by 2 bases and J by 5 bases, with 10 bases between the two germline ends. The length of the CDR3 is 13 residues. The CDR3 bases are TGTGCCAGCAGCTTAATATTGGGAAACGAGCAGTACTTC. It encodes CASSLILGNEQYF.

On this clone: Different DNA sequences within this sample yield the same CDR3. This chain links TRBV18 with TRBJ1-1; D is unclear. Trimming removed 5 bases at V and 0 bases at J, with 7 bases between. Germline lookup yields CDR1 KGHSH and CDR2 LQKENI. The CDR3 is 13 amino acids. The chain's CDR3 is CASSGEMNTEAFF. The DNA of the CDR3 is TGTGCCAGCTCAGGAGAGATGAACACTGAAGCTTTCTTT.

Concerning this clone itself: At the DNA level, this CDR3 is encoded by other sequences in the same sample as well. The V gene is TRBV9, the J gene TRBJ2-2; D is possibly TRBD1 (5 bases). V lost 0 bases to trimming and J lost 1 base, with 7 bases between them. Per germline, CDR1 SGDLS and CDR2 YYNGEE. The CDR3 contains 15 residues. The CDR3 is CASSVGQLNTGELFF. In DNA, the CDR3 is TGTGCCAGCAGCGTAGGACAGCTGAACACCGGGGAGCTGTTTTTT.

The chain couples TRBV5-4 to TRBJ2-1; D possibly uses TRBD1 or TRBD2 (5 bases each). The germline V and J ends were trimmed by 6 bases and 8 bases, with 18 bases remaining between them. Germline V gene sequence: CDR1 SGHNT, CDR2 YYREEE (reference sequence). The length of the CDR3 is 14 residues. CDR3 in amino acids: CASNSGTRPHEQFF. The CDR3 nucleotides read TGTGCCAGCAATTCCGGGACCCGGCCGCATGAGCAGTTCTTC.

This sequence joins TRBV28 and TRBJ2-5, with TRBD2 identical over 7 bases. J gave up 5 bases and V 5 bases, and 23 bases lay outside the gene matches. CDR1 is MDHEN and CDR2 is SYDVKM in the germline V gene. The CDR3 is made up of 19 amino acids. This CDR3 reads CASSPRQLGLLGRVETQYF. The CDR3 DNA is TGTGCCAGCAGTCCCCGCCAACTCGGCCTCCTGGGGAGGGTGGAGACCCAGTACTTC.

The J gene is TRBJ2-2, the V gene TRBV9; D may be TRBD2 (5 bases). This CDR3 is 14 amino acids long. The V end lost 1 base, the J end lost 7 bases, and 11 bases lay between the germline ends. Germline loops: CDR1 SGDLS, CDR2 YYNGEE. As DNA, the CDR3 is TGTGCCAGCAGCGTAAGGGAGCGGATCGGGGAGCTGTTTTTT. Its translation: CASSVRERIGELFF. Full variable domain (remainder filled in from reference TRBV9 and TRBJ2-2): DSGVTQTPKHLITATGQRVTLRCSPRSGDLSVYWYQQSLDQGLQFLIQYYNGEERAKGNILERFSAQQFPDLHSELNLSSLELGDSALYFCASSVRERIGELFFGEGSRLTVL.

The gene calls are TRBV11-2 and TRBJ2-5; possible D gene TRBD2, 6 bases. The CDR3 has 15 amino acids. V lost 4 bases to trimming and J lost 6 bases, with 18 bases between them. From germline, CDR1 is SGHAT and CDR2 FQNNGV. Here the CDR3 reads CASSSPRGGGKTQYF. CDR3 bases: TGTGCCAGCAGCTCACCTCGGGGTGGGGGGAAGACCCAGTACTTC.

Only a few counts were recorded for this clone. The rearrangement uses TRBV5-4 and TRBJ2-1; D not certain. The CDR3 contains 13 residues. Deletions cut 4 bases from V and 5 bases from J, with 10 bases between. Germline lookup yields CDR1 SGHNT and CDR2 YYREEE (reference sequence). The CDR3 DNA reads as TGTGCCAGCAGCCAGGACCGTAACAATGAGCAGTTCTTC. Encoded protein: CASSQDRNNEQFF.